This entry describes one T cell receptor beta chain. As handled by the study authors: Estimated nucleated cell counts came from reference gene primer amplification. Sequenced by immunoSEQ multiplex PCR; TCRdb stores in-frame clones only, minus some. V and J calls and clone size are as listed in that table; D and trimming were resolved from the DNA. The sample includes roughly 200,000 clones, roughly 79% of them seen just once. These data originate in a study of blood T cell repertoires in COVID-19. Study-wide context: Collection of acute and convalescent COVID-19 samples took place in the United States, Italy and Spain. From T cells, B-cell-depleted T cells, or PBMCs came the material, which was cDNA or gDNA.

Trimming cost V 2 bases and J 4 bases, with 12 bases left between them. This CDR3 is built from 16 residues. The V gene's germline CDR1 is MRHNA and CDR2 SNTAGT. Seattle-derived patients entered the study during active infection and were followed longitudinally. This TCR derives from a woman between 35 and 50 years old with COVID-19, enrolled during active disease. The sample comprised peripheral blood. The chain uses TRBV6-4 and TRBJ2-6; D perhaps matches TRBD1 (7 bases). CDR3 loop: CASSDGGGAGANVLTF. CDR3 sequence (DNA): TGTGCCAGCAGTGACGGAGGGGGCGCCGGGGCCAACGTCCTGACTTTC.